The 27 T cell receptor beta chains listed next were all sequenced from one sample in a study of monozygotic twins with inflammatory bowel disease. TCRdb re-called the 5' RACE reads and catalogs CDR3 proteins one per entry, DNA excluded. The ten most abundant clones cover 2% to 2.5% of a sample with roughly 330,000 distinct CDR3 sequences. The material sequenced was blood. The receptors derive from a human donor with ulcerative colitis or Crohn's disease, or a healthy co-twin of an affected twin (not recorded which).

The chain couples TRBV2 to TRBJ2-1. Germline lookup yields CDR1 SNHLY and CDR2 FYNNEI. This CDR3 comprises 12 residues. Here the CDR3 reads CASRSSGTEQFF.

The J gene is TRBJ1-1, the V gene TRBV12-3 or TRBV12-4. The CDR3 runs 14 residues. The CDR3 loop reads CASSSAAGKTGAFF.

V and J are TRBV5-1 and TRBJ1-4; lacking DNA, the TRBD1 call made by TCRdb goes unchecked. Germline V gene sequence: CDR1 SGHRS, CDR2 YFSETQ. CDR3 length: 15 amino acids. This chain's CDR3 is CASSLAWTGNEKLFF.

This chain connects TRBV5-6 to TRBJ2-2; TCRdb's D call of TRBD2 is untestable without DNA. Germline V CDR1 and CDR2: SGHDT, YYEEEE. The CDR3 is made up of 21 amino acids. The CDR3 protein is CASSLLGQGSVLAGDTGELFF.

The V and J genes are TRBV20-1 and TRBJ1-4. The CDR3 is 13 amino acids. Germline V gene lookup returns CDR1 DFQATT and CDR2 SNEGSKA (reference sequence). CDR3 protein: CSPVGLSNEKLFF.

The chain couples TRBV9 to TRBJ2-5. Germline loops: CDR1 SGDLS, CDR2 YYNGEE. CDR3 length: 13 amino acids. CDR3 protein: CASSVTGQETQYF.

This rearrangement joins TRBV11-2 to TRBJ2-2. The CDR3 is made up of 13 amino acids. Looked up from germline, CDR1 is SGHAT and CDR2 is FQNNGV. The chain's CDR3 is CASSARSAGELFF.

The chain couples TRBV27 to TRBJ1-1; TCRdb's D call of TRBD1 is untestable without DNA. CDR3 length: 13 residues. From germline, CDR1 is MNHEY and CDR2 SMNVEV (reference sequence). CDR3 in amino acids: CASAPGLNTEAFF.

This chain connects TRBV6-2 or TRBV6-3 to TRBJ1-1. Germline-derived CDR1 and CDR2 are MNHEY and SVGEGT. This CDR3 region has 14 residues. CDR3: CASSYSVRRTEAFF.

V usage is TRBV21-1 and J usage is TRBJ1-2; the TCRdb call, TRBD1, lacks DNA for checking. TRBV21-1 is a pseudogene segment. This CDR3 region has 14 residues. Here the CDR3 reads CASTKTGVGYGYTF.

Here the CDR3 reads CASSGMRAKNIQYF. The V call is TRBV5-1, the J call TRBJ2-4. The CDR3 loop spans 14 amino acids. Germline V CDR1 and CDR2: SGHRS, YFSETQ.

The rearrangement links TRBV14 to TRBJ1-6; TCRdb reports TRBD1, a call that lacks DNA to check it against. Germline V gives CDR1 SGHDN, CDR2 FVKESK. CDR3 length: 17 residues. The chain's CDR3 is CASSQGYQGSVGSPLHF.

The chain couples TRBV20-1 to TRBJ2-7. CDR3 length: 13 residues. CDR1 and CDR2 (germline): DFQATT, SNEGSKA (reference sequence). This CDR3 reads CSARLGTTYEQYF.

The chain couples TRBV5-8 to TRBJ2-6; the D gene TCRdb calls, TRBD1, cannot be checked with no DNA. Looked up from germline, CDR1 is SGHTS and CDR2 is YDEGEE. The CDR3 totals 17 residues. This CDR3 is CASSLGQGFSGANVLTF. The full variable domain, its missing parts supplied by reference TRBV5-8 and TRBJ2-6, is EAGVTQSPTHLIKTRGQQATLRCSPISGHTSVYWYQQALGLGLQFLLWYDEGEERNRGNFPPRFSGRQFPNYSSELNVNALELEDSALYLCASSLGQGFSGANVLTFGAGSRLTVL.

The chain combines TRBV6-2 or TRBV6-3 with TRBJ2-1; TCRdb lists TRBD2, though no DNA is available to test this call. Looked up from germline, CDR1 is MNHEY and CDR2 is SVGEGT. CDR3 size: 15 residues. The CDR3 spells CASSWGSFGSNEQFF.

This chain uses TRBV20-1 with TRBJ1-1; lacking DNA, the TRBD1 call made by TCRdb goes unchecked. The CDR3 has 14 amino acids. Germline CDR1 reads DFQATT; CDR2 reads SNEGSKA (reference sequence). The chain's CDR3 is CSARGDTGGTEAFF.

The chain links TRBV7-2 to TRBJ2-7; the TCRdb call, TRBD2, lacks DNA for checking. The CDR3 sequence is 13 residues long. Per germline, CDR1 SGHTA and CDR2 FQGNSA. The CDR3: CASSGAGRGEQYF.

The J gene is TRBJ2-7, the V gene TRBV12-3 or TRBV12-4; TCRdb reports TRBD1, a call that lacks DNA to check it against. This CDR3 is built from 15 residues. CDR3 sequence: CASSPGTGGYYEQYF.

This chain connects TRBV12-3 or TRBV12-4 to TRBJ1-5. The CDR3 runs to 14 residues. The CDR3 sequence is CASSKTSGNQPQHF.

The CDR3 loop is CASTTIRPGGNEQFF. The chain employs TRBV13 and TRBJ2-1; TCRdb's D call of TRBD1 is untestable without DNA. The CDR3 consists of 15 residues. Germline V gene data show CDR1 as PRHDT and CDR2 as FYEKMQ (reference sequence).

The genes are TRBV12-3 or TRBV12-4 and TRBJ2-2. The CDR3 loop spans 14 amino acids. The CDR3 spells CASSFEWNTGELFF.

V gene TRBV20-1 combines with J gene TRBJ2-1. The CDR3 is 14 amino acids. In germline, CDR1 is DFQATT, CDR2 SNEGSKA (reference sequence). The chain's CDR3 is CSARFGTAYNEQFF.

The chain links TRBV6-5 to TRBJ2-5; the TCRdb call, TRBD2, lacks DNA for checking. The CDR3 is made up of 18 amino acids. Germline V lookup: CDR1 MNHEY, CDR2 SVGAGI. The CDR3 loop is CASSYFLPRGGAGETQYF.

The chain links TRBV7-2 to TRBJ2-7; the D gene TCRdb calls, TRBD1, cannot be checked with no DNA. The CDR3 loop spans 15 amino acids. Germline loops: CDR1 SGHTA, CDR2 FQGNSA. CDR3 amino acids: CASSLGGLNPYEQYF. The variable domain in full, with the rest retrieved from reference TRBV7-2 and TRBJ2-7, is GAGVSQSPSNKVTEKGKDVELRCDPISGHTALYWYRQSLGQGLEFLIYFQGNSAPDKSGLPSDRFSAERTGGSVSTLTIQRTQQEDSAVYLCASSLGGLNPYEQYFGPGTRLTVT.

The chain is built from TRBV6-1 and TRBJ2-5; TCRdb's D gene call, TRBD1, goes unchecked for lack of DNA. CDR1 is MNHNS and CDR2 is SASEGT in the germline V gene. This CDR3 is built from 14 residues. CDR3 amino acids: CASSPFMGMGTQYF.

The J gene is TRBJ1-2, the V gene TRBV20-1. Per the germline V gene, CDR1 is DFQATT and CDR2 is SNEGSKA (reference sequence). CDR3 length: 13 residues. The CDR3 region is CSARHQANYGYTF.

The chain employs TRBV28 and TRBJ2-3; checking the TCRdb D call of TRBD1 is not possible without DNA. The CDR3 is 15 amino acids. CDR1 is MDHEN, CDR2 SYDVKM, per germline. The CDR3 sequence is CASSLGGAGTDTQYF.